The 27 T cell receptor beta chains below were found in one sample sequenced in a study of T cell repertoires in cytomegalovirus infection. One entry per CDR3 protein results from TCRdb running MiXCR on the reads. The table includes under 150,000 distinct CDR3 sequences, around 25% detected once. These receptors are not linked to any known antigen. What was sequenced was PBMCs, sequenced either directly or after in vitro stimulation (not recorded which). The receptors stem from a human donor in good health (CMV status not recorded). Some clones in this sample may be carry-over from other donors' samples.

This clonotype has just a few counts. The V call is TRBV6-1, the J call TRBJ2-7; D unresolved. The germline CDR1 and CDR2 sequences are MNHNS and SASEGT. The CDR3 length is 14 residues. The germline V and J ends were trimmed by 5 bases and 2 bases, with 13 bases remaining between them. The CDR3 loop is CASSYDTVPYEQYV. The CDR3 DNA reads as TGTGCCAGCAGTTACGACACGGTGCCCTACGAGCAGTACGTC.

The CDR3 coding sequence is TGTGCCAGCAGTTTAAGGGACAACTCCTACGAGCAGTACTTC. Encoded protein: CASSLRDNSYEQYF. J is TRBJ2-7 and V is TRBV12-3 or TRBV12-4; D is perhaps TRBD1 (6 bases). The V end was cut by 2 bases, the J end by 0 bases, with 8 bases between. The CDR3 spans 14 residues.

The V and J genes are TRBV11-2 and TRBJ1-2, with D unresolved. Germline V gives CDR1 SGHAT, CDR2 FQNNGV. This CDR3 spans 18 amino acids. V was shortened by 5 bases and J by 2 bases, with 24 bases between the two germline ends. The CDR3 loop reads CASSPLRGSPVINYGYTF. The CDR3 region has the DNA TGTGCCAGCAGCCCTCTTCGAGGCAGCCCGGTAATCAACTATGGCTACACCTTC. The whole variable domain, filled in from reference TRBV11-2 and TRBJ1-2, reads EAGVAQSPRYKIIEKRQSVAFWCNPISGHATLYWYQQILGQGPKLLIQFQNNGVVDDSQLPKDRFSAERLKGVDSTLKIQPAKLEDSAVYLCASSPLRGSPVINYGYTFGSGTRLTVV.

This sequence joins TRBV7-2 and TRBJ1-1; the D gene is possibly TRBD1 (5 bases). Trimming pared 4 bases from V and 2 bases from J, leaving 11 bases between. The CDR3 has 14 amino acids. The V gene's germline CDR1 is SGHTA and CDR2 FQGNSA. The CDR3 coding sequence is TGTGCCAGCAGCTCCAGGGTTGGCAACACTGAAGCTTTCTTT. Amino acids: CASSSRVGNTEAFF. Together with reference TRBV7-2 and TRBJ1-1, the CDR3 gives the full variable domain: GAGVSQSPSNKVTEKGKDVELRCDPISGHTALYWYRQSLGQGLEFLIYFQGNSAPDKSGLPSDRFSAERTGGSVSTLTIQRTQQEDSAVYLCASSSRVGNTEAFFGQGTRLTVV.

This chain uses TRBV29-1 with TRBJ2-7; tentatively, D is TRBD1 (5 bases). The CDR3 has 13 amino acids. V lost 3 bases, J lost 0 bases, and 9 bases lay in between. Germline V gene sequence: CDR1 SQVTM, CDR2 ANQGSEA. The CDR3 reads CSVETADSYEQYV. The CDR3 region has the DNA TGCAGCGTTGAGACAGCAGACTCCTACGAGCAGTACGTC.

CDR3 bases: TGTGCCAGCAGTGGCCACAGGGAGGGTCATCGGGAGCTGTTTTTT. It translates to CASSGHREGHRELFF. The genes are TRBV2 and TRBJ2-2; D is possibly TRBD2 (7 bases). V lost 4 bases to trimming and J lost 9 bases, with 18 bases between them. The CDR3 is 15 residues long. Germline lookup yields CDR1 SNHLY and CDR2 FYNNEI.

This clonotype showed up many times. CDR3 amino acids: CASSLRSRRGLDTGELFF. CDR3 DNA: TGTGCCAGCAGCTTAAGATCCCGCAGGGGGCTCGACACCGGGGAGCTGTTTTTT. The chain has TRBV7-8 and TRBJ2-2, with TRBD1 matching 8 bases. CDR1 and CDR2 from the germline V gene are SGHVS and FQNEAQ. The CDR3 has 18 amino acids. V was clipped by 2 bases and J by 3 bases; unmatched bases: 11. Full variable domain (outside the CDR3, taken from reference TRBV7-8 and TRBJ2-2): GAGVSQSPRYKVAKRGQDVALRCDPISGHVSLFWYQQALGQGPEFLTYFQNEAQLDKSGLPSDRFFAERPEGSVSTLKIQRTQQEDSAVYLCASSLRSRRGLDTGELFFGEGSRLTVL.

CDR3 amino acids: CASSLQGVDTEAFF. CDR3 nucleotides: TGTGCCAGCAGTCTACAAGGGGTTGACACTGAAGCTTTCTTT. This rearrangement joins TRBV2 to TRBJ1-1; tentative D call: TRBD1 (5 bases). V was shortened by 5 bases and J by 3 bases, with 13 bases between the two germline ends. The germline V gene encodes CDR1 SNHLY and CDR2 FYNNEI. The CDR3 runs 14 residues.

This clonotype was seen a handful of times. The rearrangement joins TRBV12-3 or TRBV12-4 to TRBJ1-5; TRBD1 agrees at 9 bases. V dropped 2 bases and J dropped 6; count of bases not matched to a gene: 14. The CDR3 covers 18 residues. CDR3 amino acids: CASSLFEQGADLGQPQHF. DNA for the CDR3: TGTGCCAGCAGTTTATTCGAACAGGGGGCGGATTTGGGTCAGCCCCAGCATTTT.

The V call is TRBV7-2, the J call TRBJ1-2; 8 bases are shared with TRBD1. The junction had 11 bases not matched to a gene; V was cut back by 5 bases and J by 3 bases. The CDR3 is 16 amino acids. Germline V gene sequence: CDR1 SGHTA, CDR2 FQGNSA. The CDR3 region has the DNA TGTGCCAGCAGCGGAGGGGTAGGGACAGGCGACTATGGCTACACCTTC. The encoded protein is CASSGGVGTGDYGYTF.

This clonotype occurred a few times. V gene TRBV7-2 combines with J gene TRBJ1-2; D is unresolved. Deletions cut 4 bases from V and 5 bases from J, with 17 bases between. The CDR3 has 15 residues. Germline CDR1 is SGHTA and CDR2 is FQGNSA. The CDR3 spells CASSSPNRGIYGYTF. The CDR3 DNA reads TGTGCCAGCAGCTCCCCAAACCGCGGGATATATGGCTACACCTTC.

This clonotype was found a few times. The V call is TRBV7-6, the J call TRBJ2-5, with a tentative D call TRBD1 (5 bases). This CDR3 has 15 residues. Trimming removed 7 bases from V and 1 base from J, with 16 bases in between. The germline CDR1 and CDR2 sequences are SGHVS and FNYEAQ. The CDR3 bases are TGTGCCAGCACCCTGGGCACAGGTCGCCAAGAGACCCAGTACTTC. It codes for CASTLGTGRQETQYF.

This chain links TRBV28 with TRBJ1-5; D remains ambiguous. In germline, CDR1 is MDHEN, CDR2 SYDVKM. The CDR3 extends over 12 amino acids. Trimming shortened V by 6 bases and J by 5 bases, and 8 bases separated the two germline ends. The CDR3 here is CASRDGDQPQHF. CDR3 DNA: TGTGCCAGCAGGGACGGGGATCAGCCCCAGCATTTT.

This clonotype was seen a few times. The chain joins TRBV20-1 to TRBJ2-5; D is possibly TRBD1 (6 bases). The CDR3 loop spans 12 amino acids. The V gene's germline CDR1 is DFQATT and CDR2 SNEGSKA (reference sequence). Between the trimmed V and J ends, which lost 5 bases and 2 bases, there was a span of 9 bases. The CDR3 coding sequence is TGCAGTGCTTGGACAGTGCAAGAGACCCAGTACTTC. Translation gives CSAWTVQETQYF.

The gene calls are TRBV5-3 and TRBJ1-5; unclear D gene. Being an ORF, TRBV5-3 has a function that is uncertain. The CDR3 loop spans 16 amino acids. Trimming removed 8 bases from V and 5 bases from J, with 23 bases in between. The CDR3, as DNA: TGTGCCAGCACCCCTTCGGACGGGGATAAATATCAGCCCCAGCATTTT. This translates into CASTPSDGDKYQPQHF.

This rearrangement joins TRBV29-1 to TRBJ2-3; a weak D match, TRBD2 (5 bases). The CDR3 runs to 14 residues. Between the trimmed V and J ends, which lost 4 bases and 5 bases, there was a span of 16 bases. In germline, CDR1 is SQVTM, CDR2 ANQGSEA. The CDR3 DNA reads TGCAGCGTTGTCGACTACCTATCAGGAGATACGCAGTATTTT. Translation gives CSVVDYLSGDTQYF.

The chain carries TRBV6-5 and TRBJ1-5, with 11 bases that match TRBD1. This CDR3 spans 13 amino acids. Germline values: CDR1 MNHEY, CDR2 SVGAGI. V was clipped by 6 bases and J by 7 bases; unmatched bases: 2. Written as DNA, the CDR3 is TGTGCCAGCAGAGGGACAGGGGGACAGCCCCAGCATTTT. It translates to CASRGTGGQPQHF.

This clonotype was picked up a small number of times. V is TRBV9 and J is TRBJ2-2; the D gene is possibly TRBD2 (6 bases). This CDR3 is 16 amino acids long. Germline CDR1 and CDR2: SGDLS and YYNGEE. Between the trimmed V and J ends, which lost 0 bases and 4 bases, there was a span of 13 bases. DNA of the CDR3: TGTGCCAGCAGCGTAGGTAGCGGATGGGGCACCGGGGAGCTGTTTTTT. Its translation is CASSVGSGWGTGELFF.

This clonotype was counted many times. The chain joins TRBV7-8 to TRBJ2-1; D gene ambiguous. The germline CDR1 and CDR2 sequences are SGHVS and FQNEAQ. This CDR3 spans 13 amino acids. V was shortened by 1 base and J by 4 bases, with 5 bases between the two germline ends. Here the CDR3 DNA reads TGTGCCAGCAGCTTAGGCTCATACAATGAGCAGTTCTTC. This gives the protein CASSLGSYNEQFF.

The rearrangement uses TRBV29-1 and TRBJ1-1; a weak D match, TRBD1 (6 bases). The V and J ends lost 3 bases and 1 base respectively, with 9 bases between them. The CDR3 sequence is 13 residues long. From germline, CDR1 is SQVTM and CDR2 ANQGSEA. The CDR3 loop is CSVDRTENTEAFF. CDR3 in DNA: TGCAGCGTTGACAGGACAGAGAACACTGAAGCTTTCTTT.

The gene calls are TRBV30 and TRBJ1-2; a weak D match, TRBD1 (5 bases). V shed 3 bases and J shed 4 bases, with 9 bases lying between them. CDR3 length: 12 residues. Per germline, CDR1 GTSNPN and CDR2 SVGIG (reference sequence). CDR3 loop: CAWRGQGYGYTF. For the CDR3, the DNA is TGTGCCTGGAGAGGCCAGGGCTATGGCTACACCTTC. The whole variable domain, remainder taken from reference TRBV30 and TRBJ1-2, is SQTIHQWPATLVQPVGSPLSLECTVEGTSNPNLYWYRQAAGRGLQLLFYSVGIGQISSEVPQNLSASRPQDRQFILSSKKLLLSDSGFYLCAWRGQGYGYTFGSGTRLTVV.

On this clonotype itself: Given a much more abundant clone one base away, this may be a read error. The J gene is TRBJ2-1, the V gene TRBV7-2; 9 bases are shared with TRBD2. CDR3 length: 18 amino acids. Germline V CDR1 and CDR2: SGHTA, FQGNSA. J gave up 4 bases and V 1 base, and 11 bases lay outside the gene matches. The CDR3, as DNA: TGTGCCAGCAGCTTAGTTTCCCGCGGGAGGGCCGAGTACAATGAGCAGTTCTTC. Translating gives CASSLVSRGRAEYNEQFF.

This clonotype has at least ten counts. The chain combines TRBV12-3 or TRBV12-4 with TRBJ2-2; D is uncertain. Trimming removed 1 base from V and 1 base from J, with 4 bases in between. The CDR3 extends over 14 amino acids. CDR3 in DNA: TGTGCCAGCAGTTTAGACAGGAACACCGGGGAGCTGTTTTTT. It is translated as CASSLDRNTGELFF.

This clonotype was recorded many times. The J gene is TRBJ2-2, the V gene TRBV7-6; D unclear. The germline V and J ends were trimmed by 3 bases and 5 bases, with 19 bases remaining between them. Germline assignment: CDR1 SGHVS and CDR2 FNYEAQ. The CDR3 is 17 amino acids. CDR3 in amino acids: CASSFVEEQPRTGELFF. For the CDR3, the DNA is TGTGCCAGCAGCTTTGTCGAGGAACAGCCGAGGACCGGGGAGCTGTTTTTT.

The chain is built from TRBV15 and TRBJ1-1; TRBD1 agrees at 8 bases. The CDR3 extends over 15 amino acids. V gave up 4 bases and J gave up 5 bases; unmatched junction bases: 9. The germline CDR1 and CDR2 sequences are LNHNV and YYDKDF (reference sequence). The CDR3 DNA reads TGTGCCACCAGCAACGACAGGGGAGCGGGGACTGAAGCTTTCTTT. Protein: CATSNDRGAGTEAFF.

This clonotype has more than one count but fewer than ten. The CDR3 loop reads CASSLGETTNEKLFF. The CDR3 DNA sequence: TGTGCCAGCAGCTTAGGAGAGACCACTAATGAAAAACTGTTTTTT. The chain carries TRBV7-9 and TRBJ1-4; D not resolved. The CDR3 is 15 residues long. The V gene lost 1 base and the J gene lost 2 bases, with 8 bases spanning the gap. Germline V CDR1 and CDR2: SEHNR, FQNEAQ (reference sequence).

This clonotype was seen only once. The V gene is TRBV12-3 or TRBV12-4, the J gene TRBJ1-6, with D possibly matching TRBD1 (5 bases). The CDR3 contains 15 residues. Trimming cost V 4 bases and J 10 bases, with 17 bases left between them. The CDR3 sequence is CASSWGDQGKSPLHF. For the CDR3, the DNA is TGTGCCAGCAGTTGGGGCGACCAGGGAAAATCACCCCTCCACTTT.